This is a list of T cell receptor beta chains from one sample in a study of blood T cells in healthy people across ages. TCRdb reanalysed the 5' RACE reads using MiXCR and keeps one entry per CDR3 protein. Of roughly 1 million distinct CDR3 sequences listed, about 23% were seen once; the top ten hold approximately 0.7%. This sample was shared with a second study, whose subject was T cells of mothers and their children.

Material for sequencing was blood. The source is a girl aged 2 to 9 in good health. Each CDR3 is given with its conserved first and last residue. The D gene is left open where the match is weak. Only part of the rows carry a size: once, few, many, or a class if the clone is expanded.

.	.	TRBJ2-1	TRBV7-9	CASIHIRDNEQFF	TGTGCCAGCATCCATATCCGAGACAATGAGCAGTTCTTC
few	TRBD1	TRBJ2-5	TRBV27	CASSQSVTGEEFF	TGTGCCAGCAGTCAAAGCGTAACAGGGGAAGAGTTCTTC
few	.	TRBJ2-7	TRBV5-1	CASSLEVGYRPYEQYF	TGCGCCAGCAGCTTGGAGGTGGGGTATCGACCCTACGAGCAGTACTTC
few	TRBD2	TRBJ2-1	TRBV13	CASSLELAGGPSYNEQSF	TGTGCCAGCAGCTTAGAACTAGCGGGAGGGCCTTCCTACAATGAGCAGTCCTTC
.	.	TRBJ2-7	TRBV7-9	CASSLYRDEQYF	TGTGCCAGCAGCTTATACCGGGACGAGCAGTACTTC
.	.	TRBJ2-5	TRBV14	CASSPTLGGTQYF	TGTGCCAGCAGCCCTACCTTGGGAGGGACCCAGTACTTC
few	TRBD1	TRBJ2-5	TRBV28	CASSLLGGSETQYF	TGTGCCAGCAGTTTACTAGGGGGCTCAGAGACCCAGTACTTC
.	.	TRBJ2-3	TRBV7-9	CASSNLTTGTDTQYF	TGTGCCAGCAGCAACCTAACGACAGGCACAGATACGCAGTATTTT
.	TRBD2	TRBJ2-1	TRBV11-3	CASSLGAGGSIYEQFF	TGTGCCAGCAGCTTAGGGGCGGGGGGGAGTATATATGAGCAGTTCTTC
few	.	TRBJ2-1	TRBV20-1	CSATNEQFF	TGCAGTGCTACGAATGAGCAGTTCTTC
.	.	TRBJ2-7	TRBV9	CASSVGGVSEQYF	TGTGCCAGCAGCGTAGGAGGGGTGAGCGAGCAGTACTTC
.	TRBD1	TRBJ2-5	TRBV5-6	CACSSLDRQETQYF	TGTGCCTGCAGCTCGCTGGACAGGCAAGAGACCCAGTACTTC
.	TRBD2	TRBJ2-5	TRBV14	CASSQEGPSGRQTQYF	TGTGCCAGCAGCCAAGAAGGTCCTAGCGGGAGACAGACCCAGTACTTC
.	TRBD2	TRBJ2-3	TRBV20-1	CSARPLAGGPDTQYF	TGCAGTGCTAGACCCTTAGCGGGGGGGCCAGATACGCAGTATTTT
.	TRBD1	TRBJ2-5	TRBV12-5	CASVPWTGEQYF	TGTGCTAGTGTCCCTTGGACAGGGGAGCAGTACTTC
.	.	TRBJ2-5	TRBV10-3	CAITNGVQETQYF	TGTGCCATAACTAACGGGGTCCAAGAGACCCAGTACTTC
.	TRBD1	TRBJ2-5	TRBV7-9	CASSFGQDLWETQYF	TGTGCCAGCAGCTTCGGACAGGACCTTTGGGAGACCCAGTACTTC
once	.	TRBJ1-3	TRBV28	CASSLGESSGNTIYF	TGTGCCAGCAGTTTAGGCGAAAGCTCTGGAAACACCATATATTTT
.	.	TRBJ2-4	TRBV20-1	CSARDVGVVQYF	TGCAGTGCTAGAGATGTCGGGGTGGTTCAGTACTTC
.	.	TRBJ2-3	TRBV20-1	CSARDVAQGGTDTLYF	TGCAGTGCTAGAGATGTAGCCCAGGGGGGCACAGATACGCTGTATTTT
.	TRBD1	TRBJ1-4	TRBV12-3/TRBV12-4	CASSGTGARNEKLFF	TGTGCCAGCAGCGGGACAGGGGCCAGGAATGAAAAACTGTTTTTT
few	.	TRBJ2-2	TRBV20-1	CSASPGTGELFF	TGCAGTGCCAGCCCAGGGACCGGGGAGCTGTTTTTT
.	TRBD1	TRBJ1-2	TRBV12-3/TRBV12-4	CASSLTRTGTGPYTF	TGTGCCAGCAGTTTAACCAGAACCGGGACAGGGCCCTACACCTTC
.	TRBD2	TRBJ2-1	TRBV16	CATAGGLHNEQFF	TGTGCCACCGCGGGGGGGCTTCACAATGAGCAGTTCTTC
.	.	TRBJ2-7	TRBV5-1	CASSFGSRVYEQYF	TGCGCCAGCAGCTTCGGGTCCAGGGTCTACGAGCAGTACTTC
few	.	TRBJ2-3	TRBV7-2	CASRGGGVVTQYF	TGTGCCAGCAGGGGGGGCGGAGTCGTTACGCAGTATTTT
.	.	TRBJ1-1	TRBV19	CATTARGRTEAFF	TGTGCCACCACGGCCCGGGGGCGGACTGAAGCTTTCTTT
.	.	TRBJ1-1	TRBV7-9	CASSLGSGLAVF	TGTGCCAGCAGCTTAGGGTCTGGTTTGGCGGTCTTT
.	.	TRBJ2-1	TRBV25-1	CASSSPSVDEQFF	TGTGCCAGCAGTTCTCCATCTGTGGATGAGCAGTTCTTC
few	TRBD1	TRBJ2-7	TRBV12-5	CASGLGGQLYEQYF	TGTGCTAGTGGTTTGGGGGGACAGCTCTACGAGCAGTACTTC
few	.	TRBJ1-2	TRBV12-3/TRBV12-4	CASQSGLDYGYTF	TGTGCCAGCCAATCTGGGTTGGACTATGGCTACACCTTC
.	.	TRBJ2-2	TRBV5-1	CASLGGFTGELFF	TGCGCCAGCTTGGGGGGATTCACCGGGGAGCTGTTTTTT
few	TRBD1	TRBJ1-2	TRBV9	CASSVTGQAHYGYTF	TGTGCCAGCAGCGTAACGGGACAGGCGCACTATGGCTACACCTTC
.	TRBD2	TRBJ2-1	TRBV6-2/TRBV6-3	CASSTRTSGGANEQFF	TGTGCCAGCAGTACCCGGACTAGCGGGGGGGCAAATGAGCAGTTCTTC
.	.	TRBJ2-5	TRBV20-1	CSARGLTTAGTQYF	TGCAGTGCTAGGGGACTGACGACCGCAGGGACCCAGTACTTC
.	TRBD1	TRBJ1-1	TRBV29-1	CSVEGTTGGLTEAFF	TGCAGCGTTGAAGGCACCACAGGGGGCCTTACTGAAGCTTTCTTT
.	TRBD1	TRBJ2-7	TRBV7-2	CASSLAAGTGGYEQYF	TGTGCCAGCAGCTTAGCCGCCGGGACAGGGGGCTACGAGCAGTACTTC
.	.	TRBJ1-1	TRBV11-1	CASTSGGLNTEAFF	TGTGCCAGCACGTCAGGCGGCTTGAACACTGAAGCTTTCTTT
.	.	TRBJ2-3	TRBV7-2	CASSFLPHLMGDTQYF	TGTGCCAGCAGCTTCCTCCCCCATTTGATGGGAGATACGCAGTATTTT
.	TRBD1	TRBJ2-1	TRBV7-9	CASSSGTVIRNEQFF	TGTGCCAGCAGCTCCGGGACAGTTATCCGCAATGAGCAGTTCTTC
few	.	TRBJ2-1	TRBV20-1	CSALGLTSSYNEQFF	TGCAGCGCCCTGGGATTGACTAGCTCCTACAATGAGCAGTTCTTC
.	TRBD1	TRBJ2-5	TRBV7-7	CASSPTGSGKTQYF	TGTGCTAGCAGCCCGACAGGGTCGGGAAAGACCCAGTACTTC